This entry lists 2 T cell receptor beta chains sequenced from one sample in a study of cytotoxic CD8 clonotypes in ibrutinib-treated CLL. Using immunoSEQ multiplex PCR, the repertoire was profiled, and TCRdb retains in-frame clones only, with some absent. This table holds 50,000 to 65,000 clones, roughly 50% found once. This specimen consisted of PBMCs, obtained after 12 months of ibrutinib treatment. All receptors come from a human donor with chronic lymphocytic leukemia.

This clone has at least ten counts. The genes are TRBV28 and TRBJ2-2; unclear D gene. The CDR3 has 14 residues. V gave up 8 bases and J gave up 4 bases, with 14 bases separating them. Germline CDR1 reads MDHEN; CDR2 reads SYDVKM. The CDR3 is CASYYRRVTGELFF. In DNA, the CDR3 is TGTGCCAGCTACTATAGGAGAGTCACCGGGGAGCTGTTTTTT. Complete variable domain (other parts from reference TRBV28 and TRBJ2-2): DVKVTQSSRYLVKRTGEKVFLECVQDMDHENMFWYRQDPGLGLRLIYFSYDVKMKEKGDIPEGYSVSREKKERFSLILESASTNQTSMYLCASYYRRVTGELFFGEGSRLTVL.

The V call is TRBV7-6, the J call TRBJ1-5, with D possibly TRBD1 on 6 matching bases. V lost 1 base, J lost 6 bases, and 10 bases lay in between. The CDR3 covers 14 residues. Germline V gene sequence: CDR1 SGHVS, CDR2 FNYEAQ. The CDR3 DNA reads as TGTGCCAGCAGCTTAGTAGGGGGTGGTCAGCCCCAGCATTTT. Its translation is CASSLVGGGQPQHF.